Below, 30 T cell receptor beta chains from the same sample are listed, as sequenced in a study of vaccination and CD4 T cells after COVID-19. Specified treatment: roughly nine-day PBMC culture with coronavirus spike peptide pools or control peptides (ViraFEST assay). Their antigen targets remain unknown. Scientists ran DNA taken from cultured CD4+ T cells through the Oncomine TCR Beta short-read assay for sequencing. TCRdb re-called the PCR reads with MiXCR, one entry per CDR3 protein. The table lists 14,000 or so distinct CDR3 sequences, under 65% of them singletons. The specimen sequenced was CD4+ T cells from blood, cultured in vitro. The origin of the receptors is a human donor who had recovered from COVID-19.

The gene calls are TRBV20-1 and TRBJ2-7, with 8 bases that match TRBD1. Germline V lookup: CDR1 DFQATT, CDR2 SNEGSKA (reference sequence). CDR3 length: 13 residues. V gave up 7 bases and J gave up 0 bases; unmatched junction bases: 5. The CDR3 nucleotides are TGCAGTGTTTGGACAGGGAGCTCCTACGAGCAGTACTTC. Protein sequence: CSVWTGSSYEQYF.

The table lists this clonotype with a few counts. The chain couples TRBV7-8 to TRBJ2-7; 8 bases line up with TRBD1. CDR1 and CDR2 from the germline V gene are SGHVS and FQNEAQ. V dropped 3 bases and J dropped 7; count of bases not matched to a gene: 11. The CDR3 extends over 15 amino acids. CDR3 sequence reads: CASSFLARQGTEQYF. The DNA of the CDR3 is TGTGCCAGCAGCTTCCTCGCTAGACAGGGGACGGAGCAGTACTTC.

For the CDR3, the DNA is TGCGCCAGCAGCGTACTAGGACTAGCAGGGTCTGATACGCAGTATTTT. Protein: CASSVLGLAGSDTQYF. The chain combines TRBV5-1 with TRBJ2-3; 8 bases map to TRBD2. The CDR3 consists of 16 residues. With 4 bases clipped from V and 6 bases from J, the junction kept 13 bases outside the gene matches. Germline lookup yields CDR1 SGHRS and CDR2 YFSETQ.

The J gene is TRBJ1-1, the V gene TRBV7-8; D is perhaps TRBD1 (5 bases). This CDR3 comprises 13 residues. V shed 5 bases and J shed 4 bases, with 11 bases lying between them. In germline, CDR1 is SGHVS, CDR2 FQNEAQ. As DNA, the CDR3 is TGTGCCAGCAGCACCCAGGGTTTCACTGAAGCTTTCTTT. It is translated as CASSTQGFTEAFF.

This clonotype was observed a handful of times. The chain links TRBV19 to TRBJ2-5, with TRBD1 identical over 9 bases. CDR1 is LNHDA and CDR2 is SQIVND in the germline V gene (reference sequence). The CDR3 loop spans 16 amino acids. V dropped 1 base and J dropped 1; count of bases not matched to a gene: 4. In nucleotides, the CDR3 is TGTGCCAGTAGTATAGGGGGACAGGGCCCCCAAGAGACCCAGTACTTC. The encoded protein is CASSIGGQGPQETQYF.

V gene TRBV30 combines with J gene TRBJ2-2; tentatively, D is TRBD2 (5 bases). V lost 8 bases and J 5 bases, leaving 15 bases between the germline ends. CDR1 GTSNPN and CDR2 SVGIG come from the germline V gene (reference sequence). The CDR3 spans 13 residues. The CDR3 loop is CAHTLTRTGELFF. The CDR3 DNA reads as TGTGCCCATACCCTTACTAGGACCGGGGAGCTGTTTTTT.

The chain carries TRBV7-6 and TRBJ1-4, with 8 bases aligning to TRBD1. With V trimmed by 4 bases and J by 10 bases, 8 bases remained unmatched. The CDR3 is 14 residues long. Germline lookup yields CDR1 SGHVS and CDR2 FNYEAQ. The CDR3 region has the DNA TGTGCCAGCAGCTCACAGGACAGGGAAGGAAAACTGTTTTTT. Protein: CASSSQDREGKLFF. The entire variable domain, with the rest obtained from reference TRBV7-6 and TRBJ1-4, is as follows: GAGVSQSPRYKVTKRGQDVALRCDPISGHVSLYWYRQALGQGPEFLTYFNYEAQQDKSGLPNDRFSAERPEGSISTLTIQRTEQRDSAMYRCASSSQDREGKLFFGSGTQLSVL.

This clonotype has a handful of counts. The CDR3 loop reads CSAREPKETQYF. The CDR3 DNA sequence: TGCAGTGCTAGAGAACCAAAAGAGACCCAGTACTTC. The rearrangement links TRBV20-1 to TRBJ2-5; no reliable D call. V gave up 0 bases and J gave up 3 bases, with 5 bases separating them. This CDR3 comprises 12 residues. CDR1 is DFQATT and CDR2 is SNEGSKA in the germline V gene (reference sequence).

The sample holds a few counts of this clonotype. The chain has TRBV20-1 and TRBJ1-4, with 9 bases matching TRBD1. CDR1 DFQATT and CDR2 SNEGSKA come from the germline V gene (reference sequence). The junction had 7 bases not matched to a gene; V was cut back by 4 bases and J by 1 base. CDR3 length: 16 residues. In DNA form, the CDR3 reads TGCAGTGCTAACGGACCGGGACAGGGAACTAATGAAAAACTGTTTTTT. Its translation: CSANGPGQGTNEKLFF.

The chain employs TRBV7-8 and TRBJ2-3; D might be TRBD1 or TRBD2, each matching 5 bases. The length of the CDR3 is 13 residues. Germline values: CDR1 SGHVS, CDR2 FQNEAQ. The V gene lost 5 bases and the J gene lost 6 bases, with 12 bases spanning the gap. The CDR3 spells CASSANGADTQYF. The CDR3 DNA is TGTGCCAGCAGCGCTAACGGGGCGGATACGCAGTATTTT.

V and J are TRBV28 and TRBJ2-3; TRBD2 is a possible D gene (6 bases). Deletions cut 8 bases from V and 8 bases from J, with 23 bases between. The germline V gene has CDR1 MDHEN and CDR2 SYDVKM. The CDR3 is 15 residues long. CDR3 in amino acids: CASGAAGRLFGTQYF. CDR3 sequence (DNA): TGTGCCAGCGGGGCCGCGGGACGACTCTTCGGTACGCAGTATTTT.

The chain employs TRBV20-1 and TRBJ1-5, with 8 bases lining up with TRBD1. J lost 6 bases, V lost 6 bases, and 7 bases had no gene match. This CDR3 comprises 13 residues. Looked up from germline, CDR1 is DFQATT and CDR2 is SNEGSKA (reference sequence). The DNA for the CDR3 is TGCAGTGCCCCACGGACAGGGACTCAGCCCCAGCATTTT. This encodes CSAPRTGTQPQHF.

The chain is built from TRBV6-5 and TRBJ2-7, with 8 bases lining up with TRBD2. CDR3 length: 15 amino acids. V lost 2 bases to trimming and J lost 1 base; unmatched junction nucleotides: 4. Per germline, CDR1 MNHEY and CDR2 SVGAGI. CDR3 DNA sequence: TGTGCCAGCAGTTACGAGCGGGGGAAATCCTACGAGCAGTACTTC. Protein sequence: CASSYERGKSYEQYF.

There are a few counts of this clonotype. This chain connects TRBV11-1 to TRBJ2-7; D is undetermined. The CDR3 is made up of 13 amino acids. The V end lost 0 bases, the J end lost 0 bases, and 3 bases lay between the germline ends. Germline V lookup: CDR1 SGHAT, CDR2 FQDESV (reference sequence). The CDR3 nucleotides are TGTGCCAGCAGCTTAGCGGGCTCCTACGAGCAGTACTTC. Translated, it gives CASSLAGSYEQYF.

The chain couples TRBV27 to TRBJ1-6; D ambiguous. The CDR3 runs 14 residues. Trimming cost V 3 bases and J 7 bases, with 10 bases left between them. CDR1 is MNHEY and CDR2 is SMNVEV in the germline V gene (reference sequence). This CDR3 is CASSFFPENSPLHF. CDR3 nucleotides: TGTGCCAGCAGTTTTTTCCCAGAAAATTCACCCCTCCACTTT.

The V and J genes are TRBV7-2 and TRBJ1-1, with no clear D. This CDR3 region has 17 residues. V lost 7 bases, J lost 4 bases, and 25 bases lay in between. Germline V gene lookup returns CDR1 SGHTA and CDR2 FQGNSA. CDR3 in DNA: TGTGCCAGCACCCCCGCGGTCGCGCGGATCGGGGTCACTGAAGCTTTCTTT. Translated, it gives CASTPAVARIGVTEAFF.

The chain is built from TRBV19 and TRBJ2-7; D may be TRBD1 (5 bases). Germline V CDR1 and CDR2: LNHDA, SQIVND (reference sequence). Trimming took 5 bases from V and 2 from J, leaving 10 bases between them. CDR3 length: 13 amino acids. The chain's CDR3 is CASSSQATYEQYF. DNA of the CDR3: TGTGCCAGTAGTTCACAGGCGACCTACGAGCAGTACTTC.

This clonotype ranks as large. CDR3 nucleotides: TGTGCCAGCAGCGTAGGTAGGGGAAACCTCTATAATTCACCCCTCCACTTT. The encoded protein is CASSVGRGNLYNSPLHF. This chain connects TRBV9 to TRBJ1-6, with D maybe TRBD1 (5 bases). The V and J ends lost 0 bases and 3 bases respectively, with 13 bases between them. Germline assignment: CDR1 SGDLS and CDR2 YYNGEE. CDR3 length: 17 residues.

The gene calls are TRBV10-3 and TRBJ1-2, with D hard to call. V was cut by 2 bases and J by 3 bases, with 10 bases left in between. Germline V gives CDR1 ENHRY, CDR2 SYGVKD. This CDR3 contains 14 residues. The CDR3: CAISERNTDYGYTF. CDR3 sequence (DNA): TGTGCCATCAGTGAGAGGAACACAGACTATGGCTACACCTTC.

This chain joins TRBV7-3 and TRBJ2-2; D is possibly TRBD1 (5 bases). From germline, CDR1 is SGHTA and CDR2 FQGTGA. Trimming pared 0 bases from V and 5 bases from J, leaving 10 bases between. This CDR3 spans 15 amino acids. The CDR3 nucleotides read TGTGCCAGCAGCTTAACGCCTGGGGCGACCGGGGAGCTGTTTTTT. This translates into CASSLTPGATGELFF.

For the CDR3, the DNA is TGTGCCAGCAGTGAACAGCAGGGGACGAACACTGAAGCTTTCTTT. This gives the protein CASSEQQGTNTEAFF. This sequence joins TRBV6-1 and TRBJ1-1; D might be TRBD1 (6 bases). Germline V gene sequence: CDR1 MNHNS, CDR2 SASEGT. This CDR3 has 15 amino acids. Trimming stripped 2 bases from V and 1 base from J, with 11 bases between.

This clonotype ranks as large. CDR3 DNA sequence: TGTGCCAGCAGTTCAGCCGTTAACACCGTACAGGGGCTCTCCGGGCACACCATATATTTT. Translation: CASSSAVNTVQGLSGHTIYF. V and J are TRBV27 and TRBJ1-3; TRBD1 agrees at 7 bases. Germline V gene data show CDR1 as MNHEY and CDR2 as SMNVEV (reference sequence). The CDR3 loop spans 20 amino acids. J gave up 8 bases and V 4 bases, and 26 bases lay outside the gene matches.

This clonotype is labeled medium-sized. This chain joins TRBV20-1 and TRBJ1-1, with D possibly being TRBD1 (6 bases). In germline, CDR1 is DFQATT, CDR2 SNEGSKA (reference sequence). V was clipped by 1 base and J by 4 bases, with 22 bases between them. This CDR3 has 17 residues. The CDR3 loop reads CSARATYTGLGSTEAFF. The DNA of the CDR3 is TGCAGTGCTAGAGCCACCTACACAGGGCTGGGAAGCACTGAAGCTTTCTTT.

The rearrangement uses TRBV27 and TRBJ1-4, with 10 bases lining up with TRBD1. V gave up 5 bases and J gave up 7 bases; unmatched junction bases: 7. Germline V gene sequence: CDR1 MNHEY, CDR2 SMNVEV (reference sequence). The CDR3 contains 15 residues. CDR3 residues: CASSPRQGAGEKLFF. The CDR3 region has the DNA TGTGCCAGCAGTCCCAGACAGGGGGCTGGTGAAAAACTGTTTTTT.

This clonotype has just a few counts. The chain recombines TRBV5-1 with TRBJ1-1; no reliable D call. The CDR3 is made up of 15 amino acids. The germline CDR1 and CDR2 sequences are SGHRS and YFSETQ. The germline V and J ends were trimmed by 1 base and 4 bases, with 14 bases remaining between them. DNA of the CDR3: TGCGCCAGCAGCTTGCGGGCCGACCGCAGCACTGAAGCTTTCTTT. Amino acids: CASSLRADRSTEAFF. Supplemented by reference TRBV5-1 and TRBJ1-1, the full variable domain reads KAGVTQTPRYLIKTRGQQVTLSCSPISGHRSVSWYQQTPGQGLQFLFEYFSETQRNKGNFPGRFSGRQFSNSRSEMNVSTLELGDSALYLCASSLRADRSTEAFFGQGTRLTVV.

This chain uses TRBV11-3 with TRBJ2-2; 8 bases line up with TRBD2. Germline V lookup: CDR1 SGHNT, CDR2 YENEEA. Germline trimming cut 0 bases from V and 3 bases from J; bases unmatched to any gene: 3. The CDR3 runs to 16 residues. CDR3 sequence (DNA): TGTGCCAGCAGCTTAGATACGGGAGGGGACACCGGGGAGCTGTTTTTT. Its protein is CASSLDTGGDTGELFF.

This clonotype was seen a handful of times. J is TRBJ2-2 and V is TRBV20-1; the match to TRBD2 covers 16 bases. The junction had 8 bases not matched to a gene; V was cut back by 1 base and J by 6 bases. Germline V gene lookup returns CDR1 DFQATT and CDR2 SNEGSKA (reference sequence). The CDR3 runs to 18 residues. The CDR3 DNA reads TGCAGTGCTAGAGTCCCGGGACTAGCGGGGGGGCCAGCCGGGGAGCTGTTTTTT. Translated, it gives CSARVPGLAGGPAGELFF.

The V call is TRBV28, the J call TRBJ1-1; unclear D gene. There are 16 residues in the CDR3. Trimming shortened V by 2 bases and J by 0 bases, and 13 bases separated the two germline ends. The germline V gene encodes CDR1 MDHEN and CDR2 SYDVKM. CDR3 sequence reads: CASSLVDGRMNTEAFF. The CDR3 nucleotides read TGTGCCAGCAGTTTAGTGGACGGACGGATGAACACTGAAGCTTTCTTT. Full variable domain (outside the CDR3, taken from reference TRBV28 and TRBJ1-1): DVKVTQSSRYLVKRTGEKVFLECVQDMDHENMFWYRQDPGLGLRLIYFSYDVKMKEKGDIPEGYSVSREKKERFSLILESASTNQTSMYLCASSLVDGRMNTEAFFGQGTRLTVV.

This clonotype was detected only a few times. The gene calls are TRBV27 and TRBJ1-1, with D uncertain. The CDR3 contains 16 residues. The germline V gene has CDR1 MNHEY and CDR2 SMNVEV (reference sequence). The V gene lost 5 bases and the J gene lost 0 bases, with 16 bases spanning the gap. CDR3 protein: CASSPRLPGMNTEAFF. The CDR3 nucleotides are TGTGCCAGCAGTCCCCGACTTCCGGGCATGAACACTGAAGCTTTCTTT.

The V gene is TRBV6-8, the J gene TRBJ1-6; TRBD1 matches at 10 bases. This CDR3 is 16 amino acids long. Trimming at V came to 7 bases and at J to 7 bases, leaving 10 bases not matched to a gene. In germline, CDR1 is MNHGY, CDR2 SAAAGT. Here the CDR3 DNA reads TGTGCCAGCACAAGAAGAGGACAGGGGGGCAATTCACCCCTCCACTTT. It codes for CASTRRGQGGNSPLHF.